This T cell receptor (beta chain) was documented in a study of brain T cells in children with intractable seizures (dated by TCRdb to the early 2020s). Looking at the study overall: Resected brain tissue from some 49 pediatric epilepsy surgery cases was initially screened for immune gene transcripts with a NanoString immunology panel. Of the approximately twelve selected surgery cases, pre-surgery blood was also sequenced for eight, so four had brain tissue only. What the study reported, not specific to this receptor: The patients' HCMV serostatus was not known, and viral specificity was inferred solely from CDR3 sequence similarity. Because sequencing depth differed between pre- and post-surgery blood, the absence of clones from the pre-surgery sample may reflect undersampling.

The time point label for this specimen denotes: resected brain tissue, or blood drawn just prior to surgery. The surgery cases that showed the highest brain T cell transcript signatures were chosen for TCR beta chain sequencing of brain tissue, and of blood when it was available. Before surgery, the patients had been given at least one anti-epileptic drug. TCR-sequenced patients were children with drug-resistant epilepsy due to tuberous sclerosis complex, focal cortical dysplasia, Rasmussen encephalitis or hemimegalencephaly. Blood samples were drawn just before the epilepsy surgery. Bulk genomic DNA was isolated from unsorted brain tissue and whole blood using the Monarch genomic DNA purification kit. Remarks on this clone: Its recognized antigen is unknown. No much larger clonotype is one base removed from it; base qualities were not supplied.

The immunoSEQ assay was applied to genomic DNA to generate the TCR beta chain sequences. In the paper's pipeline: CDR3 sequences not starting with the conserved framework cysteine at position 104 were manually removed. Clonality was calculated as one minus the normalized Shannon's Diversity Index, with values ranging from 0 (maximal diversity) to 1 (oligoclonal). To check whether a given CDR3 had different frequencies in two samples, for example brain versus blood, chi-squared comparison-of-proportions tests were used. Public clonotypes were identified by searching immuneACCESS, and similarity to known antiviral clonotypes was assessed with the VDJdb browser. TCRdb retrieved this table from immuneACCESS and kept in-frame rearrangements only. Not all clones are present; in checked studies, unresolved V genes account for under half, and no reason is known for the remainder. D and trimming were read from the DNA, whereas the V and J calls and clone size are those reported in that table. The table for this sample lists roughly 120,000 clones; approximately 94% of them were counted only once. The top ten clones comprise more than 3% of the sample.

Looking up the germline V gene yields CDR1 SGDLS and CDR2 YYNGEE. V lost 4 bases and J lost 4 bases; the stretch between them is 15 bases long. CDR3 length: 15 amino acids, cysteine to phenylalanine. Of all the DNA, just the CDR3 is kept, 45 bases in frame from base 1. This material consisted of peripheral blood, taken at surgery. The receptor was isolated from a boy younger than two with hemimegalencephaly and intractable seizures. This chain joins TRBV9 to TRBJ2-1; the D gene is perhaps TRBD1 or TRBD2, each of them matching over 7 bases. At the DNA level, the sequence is TGTGCCAGCAGCCCCAGGGGGGGATTATACAATGAGCAGTTCTTC. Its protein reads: CASSPRGGLYNEQFF. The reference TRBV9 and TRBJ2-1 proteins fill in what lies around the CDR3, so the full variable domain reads DSGVTQTPKHLITATGQRVTLRCSPRSGDLSVYWYQQSLDQGLQFLIQYYNGEERAKGNILERFSAQQFPDLHSELNLSSLELGDSALYFCASSPRGGLYNEQFFGPGTRLTVL.